A selection of T cell receptor beta chains follows, all from one sample in a study of T cell repertoires in cytomegalovirus infection. From the reads, TCRdb called clonotypes with MiXCR, one entry per CDR3 protein. The profile shows some 800,000 distinct CDR3 sequences, 25% to 30% of them singletons. Their cognate antigens are unknown. The starting material was cultured CD8+ T cells from PBMCs, obtained from culture after CMV antigen stimulation. The receptors shown here come from a human donor in good health (CMV status not recorded). Some clones in this sample may be carry-over from other donors' samples. Each CDR3 is given with its conserved first and last residue. Each record gives: D gene, V gene, clone size, J gene, CDR3 DNA, CDR3 protein. D genes are given only for firm matches. Clone size, where shown, is once, few, many, or a class for clones that have expanded.

TRBD1	TRBV4-1	.	TRBJ1-2	TGCGCCAGCAGCCAAGGCGGACAGGGGAAGGGCTACACCTTC	CASSQGGQGKGYTF
TRBD2	TRBV7-4	once	TRBJ2-1	TGTGCCAGCAGTGAGTTAGCGGGGGCCGAGAATGAGCAGTTCTTC	CASSELAGAENEQFF
.	TRBV19	.	TRBJ1-5	TGTGCCAGTCAAACAGGGAGGGCTTATCGCAATCAGCCCCAGCATTTT	CASQTGRAYRNQPQHF
TRBD1	TRBV12-3/TRBV12-4	.	TRBJ1-4	TGTGCCAGCAGTTTCGTAAAGGGACAGGAGGGGGAAAAACTGTTTTTT	CASSFVKGQEGEKLFF
.	TRBV7-9	many	TRBJ2-7	TGTGCCAGCAGCCCTCCAGGTGCCGGCGAGCAGTACTTC	CASSPPGAGEQYF
TRBD1	TRBV7-9	.	TRBJ2-3	TGTGCCAGCAGCAGAGGACAGGGAGCAGATACGCAGTATTTT	CASSRGQGADTQYF
.	TRBV12-3/TRBV12-4	few	TRBJ2-7	TGTGCCAGCAGTCGATCAGGGTCTTCCTACGAGCAGTACTTC	CASSRSGSSYEQYF
.	TRBV4-1	.	TRBJ2-2	TGCGCCAGCAGCCAGTATGAAAACACCGGGGAGCTGTTTTTT	CASSQYENTGELFF
TRBD1	TRBV15	.	TRBJ2-1	TGTGCCACCAGCAGAGAGACAGGGGGCTTCAATGAGCAGTTCTTC	CATSRETGGFNEQFF
.	TRBV5-4	.	TRBJ1-1	TGTGCCAGCAGCTCTCGTCCAGGGCACACTGAAGCTTTCTTT	CASSSRPGHTEAFF
.	TRBV19	.	TRBJ2-7	TGTGCCAGTAGTATAGACGGCTACGAGCAGTACTTC	CASSIDGYEQYF
TRBD1	TRBV9	.	TRBJ1-6	TGTGCCAGCAGCGTAGCAGGGGGCTCCTATAATTCACCCCTCCACTTT	CASSVAGGSYNSPLHF
.	TRBV4-1	.	TRBJ2-3	TGCGCCAGCAGCCATCCCCTAGGAGGGAGCACAGATACGCAGTATTTT	CASSHPLGGSTDTQYF
.	TRBV27	.	TRBJ1-1	TGTGCCAGCAGTTTGGTGGAGGCGGGCACTGAAGCTTTCTTT	CASSLVEAGTEAFF
TRBD1	TRBV5-1	.	TRBJ1-2	TGCGCCAGCAGCTTGGAGCTCGGGGCAGGGGGTTCACTTGGCTACACCTTC	CASSLELGAGGSLGYTF
.	TRBV7-9	.	TRBJ1-3	TGTGCCAGCAGCCGGGGTAGTTCTGGAAACACCATATATTTT	CASSRGSSGNTIYF
TRBD1	TRBV11-2	.	TRBJ1-1	TGTGCCAGCAGCTTAGGGAGGACAGGGCCAAATGCTTTCTTT	CASSLGRTGPNAFF
TRBD1	TRBV7-9	few	TRBJ2-7	TGTGCCAGCAGCTCGACAGGGGAACAGTACGAGCAGTACTTC	CASSSTGEQYEQYF
TRBD2	TRBV15	few	TRBJ2-4	TGTGCCACCAGCACCGCGGGGGACTGGGGGAACATTCAGTACTTC	CATSTAGDWGNIQYF
TRBD1	TRBV7-9	once	TRBJ2-3	TGTGCCAGCAGCTCGGGACAGGATACGCAGTATTTT	CASSSGQDTQYF